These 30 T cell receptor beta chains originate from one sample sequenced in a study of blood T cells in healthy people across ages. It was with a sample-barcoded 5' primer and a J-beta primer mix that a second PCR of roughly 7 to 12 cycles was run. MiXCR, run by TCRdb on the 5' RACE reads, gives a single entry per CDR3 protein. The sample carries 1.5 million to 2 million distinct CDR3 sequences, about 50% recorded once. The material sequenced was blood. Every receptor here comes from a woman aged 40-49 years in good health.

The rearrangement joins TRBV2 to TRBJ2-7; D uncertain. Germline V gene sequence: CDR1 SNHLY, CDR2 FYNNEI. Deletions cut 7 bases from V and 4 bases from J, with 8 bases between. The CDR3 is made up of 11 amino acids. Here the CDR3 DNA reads TGTGCCAGCATATGGAATTACGAGCAGTACTTC. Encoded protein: CASIWNYEQYF. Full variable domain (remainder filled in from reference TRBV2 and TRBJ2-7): EPEVTQTPSHQVTQMGQEVILRCVPISNHLYFYWYRQILGQKVEFLVSFYNNEISEKSEIFDDQFSVERPDGSNFTLKIRSTKLEDSAMYFCASIWNYEQYFGPGTRLTVT.

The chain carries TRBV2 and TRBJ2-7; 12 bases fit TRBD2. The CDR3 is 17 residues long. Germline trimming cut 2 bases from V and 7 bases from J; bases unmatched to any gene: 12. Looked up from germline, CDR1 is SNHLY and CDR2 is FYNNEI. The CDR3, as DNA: TGTGCCAGCAGTGAAATCACCGGACTAGCGGGGCGTGGAGAGCAGTACTTC. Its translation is CASSEITGLAGRGEQYF.

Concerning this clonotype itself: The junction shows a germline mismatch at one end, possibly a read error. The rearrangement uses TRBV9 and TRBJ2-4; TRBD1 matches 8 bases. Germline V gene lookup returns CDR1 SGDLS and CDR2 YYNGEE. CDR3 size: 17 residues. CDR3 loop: CASSVGGSDRGLGIKYF. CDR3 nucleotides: TGTGCCAGCAGCGTAGGGGGATCCGACAGGGGCTTGGGCATTAAGTACTTC.

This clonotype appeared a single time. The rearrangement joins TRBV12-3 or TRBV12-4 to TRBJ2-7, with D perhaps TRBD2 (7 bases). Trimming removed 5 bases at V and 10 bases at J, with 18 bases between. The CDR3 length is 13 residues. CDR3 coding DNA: TGTGCCAGCAGTGTCCCTCTGGGGGGGGCCCAGTACTTC. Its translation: CASSVPLGGAQYF.

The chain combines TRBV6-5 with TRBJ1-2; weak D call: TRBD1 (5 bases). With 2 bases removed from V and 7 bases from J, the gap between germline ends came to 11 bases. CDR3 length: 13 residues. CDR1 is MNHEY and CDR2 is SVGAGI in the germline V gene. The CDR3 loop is CASSYGGNSGYTF. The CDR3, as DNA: TGTGCCAGCAGTTACGGGGGGAATTCTGGCTACACCTTC.

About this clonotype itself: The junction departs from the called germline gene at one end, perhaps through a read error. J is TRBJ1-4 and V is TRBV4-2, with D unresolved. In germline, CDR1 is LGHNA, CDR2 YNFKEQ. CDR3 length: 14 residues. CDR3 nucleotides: TGTGCCAGCAGCCGTGAGTCGGGTGGTGAAAAGCTGTTTTTT. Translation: CASSRESGGEKLFF.

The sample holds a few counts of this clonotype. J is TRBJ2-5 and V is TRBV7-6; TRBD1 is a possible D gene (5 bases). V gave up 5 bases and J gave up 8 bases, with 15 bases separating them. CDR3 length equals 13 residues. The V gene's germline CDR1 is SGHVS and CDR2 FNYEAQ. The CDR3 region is CASSPVRDGTQYF. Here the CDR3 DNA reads TGTGCCAGCAGCCCGGTCAGGGATGGAACCCAGTACTTC.

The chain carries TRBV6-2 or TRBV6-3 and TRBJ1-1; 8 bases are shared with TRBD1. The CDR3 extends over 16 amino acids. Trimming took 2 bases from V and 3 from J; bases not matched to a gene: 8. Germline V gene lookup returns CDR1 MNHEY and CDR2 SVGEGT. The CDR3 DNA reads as TGTGCCAGCAGTTACGGGGGACAGGACCGTTACACTGAAGCTTTCTTT. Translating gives CASSYGGQDRYTEAFF.

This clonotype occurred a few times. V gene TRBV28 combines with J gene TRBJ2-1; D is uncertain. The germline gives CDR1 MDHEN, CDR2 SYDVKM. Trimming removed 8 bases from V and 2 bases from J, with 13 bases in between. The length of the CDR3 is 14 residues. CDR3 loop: CASHPPETYNEQFF. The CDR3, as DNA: TGTGCCAGCCATCCTCCGGAGACCTACAATGAGCAGTTCTTC.

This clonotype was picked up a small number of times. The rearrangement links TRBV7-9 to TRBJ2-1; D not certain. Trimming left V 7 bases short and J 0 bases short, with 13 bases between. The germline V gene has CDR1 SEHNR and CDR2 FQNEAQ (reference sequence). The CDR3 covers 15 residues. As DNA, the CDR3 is TGTGCCAGCATCGTCCCCGTGAGCTCCTACAATGAGCAGTTCTTC. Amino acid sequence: CASIVPVSSYNEQFF.

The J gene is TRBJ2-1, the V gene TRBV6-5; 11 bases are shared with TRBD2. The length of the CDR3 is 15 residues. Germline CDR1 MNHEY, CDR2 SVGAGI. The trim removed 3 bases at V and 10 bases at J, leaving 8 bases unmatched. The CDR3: CASSYLAGGAGEQFF. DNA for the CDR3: TGTGCCAGCAGTTATCTAGCGGGGGGTGCCGGAGAGCAGTTCTTC.

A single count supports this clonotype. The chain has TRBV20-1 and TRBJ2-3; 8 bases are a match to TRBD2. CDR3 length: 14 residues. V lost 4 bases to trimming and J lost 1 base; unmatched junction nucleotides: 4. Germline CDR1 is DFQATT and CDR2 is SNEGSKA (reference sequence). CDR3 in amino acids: CSANSGDGTDTQYF. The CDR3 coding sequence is TGCAGTGCTAATAGCGGGGACGGCACAGATACGCAGTATTTT.

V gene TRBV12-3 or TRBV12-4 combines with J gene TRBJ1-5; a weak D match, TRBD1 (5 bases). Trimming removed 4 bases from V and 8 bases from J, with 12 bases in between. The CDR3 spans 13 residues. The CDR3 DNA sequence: TGTGCCAGCAGTTCAACCTGGGGGGAGCCCCAGCATTTT. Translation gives CASSSTWGEPQHF.

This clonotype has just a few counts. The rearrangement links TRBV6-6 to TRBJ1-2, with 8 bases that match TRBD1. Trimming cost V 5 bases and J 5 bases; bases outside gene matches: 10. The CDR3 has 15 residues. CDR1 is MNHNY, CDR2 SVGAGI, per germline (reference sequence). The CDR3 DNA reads TGTGCCAGCAGTGACCGGGACAGGATTTATTATGGCTACACCTTC. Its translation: CASSDRDRIYYGYTF.

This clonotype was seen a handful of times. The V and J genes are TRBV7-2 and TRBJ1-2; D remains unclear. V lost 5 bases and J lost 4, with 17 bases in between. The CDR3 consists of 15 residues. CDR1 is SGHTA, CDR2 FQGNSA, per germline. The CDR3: CASSPADRLLYGYTF. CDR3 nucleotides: TGTGCCAGCAGCCCAGCGGACCGACTACTCTATGGCTACACCTTC.

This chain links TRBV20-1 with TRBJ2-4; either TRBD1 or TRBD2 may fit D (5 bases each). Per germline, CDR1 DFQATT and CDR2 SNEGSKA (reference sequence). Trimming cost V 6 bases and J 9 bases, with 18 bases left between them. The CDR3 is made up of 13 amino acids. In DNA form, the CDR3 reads TGCAGTGCAATCCAGGGTGGGGAGACCATTCAGTACTTC. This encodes CSAIQGGETIQYF.

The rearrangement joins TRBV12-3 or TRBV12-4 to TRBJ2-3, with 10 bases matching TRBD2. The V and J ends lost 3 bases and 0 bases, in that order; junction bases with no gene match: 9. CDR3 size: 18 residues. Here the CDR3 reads CASSLARGAGGSTDTQYF. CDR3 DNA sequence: TGTGCCAGCAGTTTGGCTCGGGGAGCGGGGGGGAGCACAGATACGCAGTATTTT.

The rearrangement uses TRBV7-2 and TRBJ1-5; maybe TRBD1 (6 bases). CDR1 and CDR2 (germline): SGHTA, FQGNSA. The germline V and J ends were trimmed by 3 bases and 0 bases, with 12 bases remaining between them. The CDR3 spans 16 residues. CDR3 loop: CASSLEGQNSNQPQHF. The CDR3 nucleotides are TGTGCCAGCAGCTTGGAAGGACAGAATAGCAATCAGCCCCAGCATTTT.

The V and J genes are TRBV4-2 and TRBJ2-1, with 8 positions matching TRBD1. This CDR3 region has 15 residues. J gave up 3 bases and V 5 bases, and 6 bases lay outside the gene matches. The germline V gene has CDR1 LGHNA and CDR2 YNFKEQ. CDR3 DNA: TGTGCCAGCAGCGCAATCGACAGGGGCTACAATGAGCAGTTCTTC. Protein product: CASSAIDRGYNEQFF.

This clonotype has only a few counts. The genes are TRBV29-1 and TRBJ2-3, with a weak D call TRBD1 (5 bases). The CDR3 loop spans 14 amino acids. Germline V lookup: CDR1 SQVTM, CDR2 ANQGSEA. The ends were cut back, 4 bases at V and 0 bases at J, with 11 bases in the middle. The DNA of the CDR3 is TGCAGCGTTGTGCAGGGCACTAGCACAGATACGCAGTATTTT. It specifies CSVVQGTSTDTQYF.

CDR3 DNA sequence: TGTGCCAGCAGCCGAGGACAGGGGGCGCAGGAAGGCTACACCTTC. Translation gives CASSRGQGAQEGYTF. The chain combines TRBV5-6 with TRBJ1-2, with 11 bases aligning to TRBD1. CDR1 SGHDT and CDR2 YYEEEE come from the germline V gene. The junction had 10 bases not matched to a gene; V was cut back by 4 bases and J by 8 bases. The CDR3 extends over 15 amino acids.

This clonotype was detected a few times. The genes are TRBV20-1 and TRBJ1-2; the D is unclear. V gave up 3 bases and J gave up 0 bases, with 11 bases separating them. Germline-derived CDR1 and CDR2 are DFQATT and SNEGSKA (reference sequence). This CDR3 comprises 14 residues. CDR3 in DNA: TGCAGTGCTAGCCGGGGAACGACTAACTATGGCTACACCTTC. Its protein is CSASRGTTNYGYTF.

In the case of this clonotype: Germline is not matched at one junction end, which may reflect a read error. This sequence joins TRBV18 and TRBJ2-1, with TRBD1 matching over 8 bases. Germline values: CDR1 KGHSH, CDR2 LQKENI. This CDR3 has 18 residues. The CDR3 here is CASSHRRLGQDAYNGQFF. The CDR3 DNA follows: TGTGCCAGCTCACACCGACGCTTGGGACAGGACGCCTACAATGGGCAGTTCTTC.

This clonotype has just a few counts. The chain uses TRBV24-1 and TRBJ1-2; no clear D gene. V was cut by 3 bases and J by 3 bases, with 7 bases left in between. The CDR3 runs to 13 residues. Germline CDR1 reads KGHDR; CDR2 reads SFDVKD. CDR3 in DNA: TGTGCCACCAGTGATGATACATACTATGGCTACACCTTC. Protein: CATSDDTYYGYTF.

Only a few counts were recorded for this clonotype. In nucleotides, the CDR3 is TGTGCCAGCAGTGAGCCGGGACTACACCCCTACGAGCAGTACTTC. Translated: CASSEPGLHPYEQYF. J is TRBJ2-7 and V is TRBV27, with TRBD2 matching 7 bases. Germline V lookup: CDR1 MNHEY, CDR2 SMNVEV (reference sequence). The CDR3 has 15 residues. J gave up 2 bases and V 5 bases, and 9 bases lay outside the gene matches.

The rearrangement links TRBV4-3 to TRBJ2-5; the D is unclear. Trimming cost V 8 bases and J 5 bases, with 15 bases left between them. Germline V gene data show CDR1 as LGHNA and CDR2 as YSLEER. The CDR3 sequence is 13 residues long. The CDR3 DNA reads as TGCGCCAGCCAAGCCCTGGATCGCGAGACCCAGTACTTC. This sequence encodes CASQALDRETQYF.

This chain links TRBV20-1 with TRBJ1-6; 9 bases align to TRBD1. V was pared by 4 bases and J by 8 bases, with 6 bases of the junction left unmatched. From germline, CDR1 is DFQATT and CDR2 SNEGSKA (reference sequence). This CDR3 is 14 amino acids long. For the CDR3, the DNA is TGCAGTGCTACGACAGGGGGAATGGATTCACCCCTCCACTTT. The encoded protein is CSATTGGMDSPLHF.

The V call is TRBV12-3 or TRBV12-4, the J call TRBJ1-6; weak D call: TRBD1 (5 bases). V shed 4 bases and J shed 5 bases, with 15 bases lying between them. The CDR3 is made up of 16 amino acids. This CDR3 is CASSYKTALDNSPLHF. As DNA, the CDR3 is TGTGCCAGCAGTTACAAGACAGCCCTGGATAATTCACCCCTCCACTTT.

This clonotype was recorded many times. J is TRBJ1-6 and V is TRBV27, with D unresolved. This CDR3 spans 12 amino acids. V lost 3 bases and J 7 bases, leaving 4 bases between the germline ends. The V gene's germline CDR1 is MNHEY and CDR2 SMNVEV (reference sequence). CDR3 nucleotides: TGTGCCAGCAGTTTTTCAAATTCACCCCTCCACTTT. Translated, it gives CASSFSNSPLHF.

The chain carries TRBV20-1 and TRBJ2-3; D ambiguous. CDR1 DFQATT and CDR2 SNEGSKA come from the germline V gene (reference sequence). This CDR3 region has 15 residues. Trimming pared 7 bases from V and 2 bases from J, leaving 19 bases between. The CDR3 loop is CSVPDGGFHTDTQYF. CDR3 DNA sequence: TGCAGTGTTCCGGACGGCGGCTTCCACACAGATACGCAGTATTTT.